The 25 T cell receptor beta chains below all came from one sample that was sequenced in a study of blood T cell repertoires in COVID-19. Produced via immunoSEQ multiplex PCR; TCRdb's table is partial and in-frame only. The sample yields 63,000 or so clones, around four fifths seen once. Specimen: peripheral blood. Receptors were obtained from a human donor in a cohort sampled during active COVID-19.

The chain carries TRBV25-1 and TRBJ1-1; TRBD1 is a possible D gene (5 bases). Trimming shortened V by 5 bases and J by 3 bases, and 13 bases separated the two germline ends. Germline CDR1 reads MGHDK; CDR2 reads SYGVNS. There are 14 residues in the CDR3. The CDR3 region has the DNA TGTGCCAGCAGTCCAGGGCCCAGGGACACTGAAGCTTTCTTT. Its translation is CASSPGPRDTEAFF.

V gene TRBV18 combines with J gene TRBJ1-6; D is perhaps TRBD1 (5 bases). V lost 3 bases to trimming and J lost 5 bases, with 8 bases between them. Germline loops: CDR1 KGHSH, CDR2 LQKENI. This CDR3 is 14 amino acids long. The CDR3 sequence is CASSPGGNNSPLHF. In DNA, the CDR3 is TGTGCCAGCTCACCGGGGGGGAATAATTCACCCCTCCACTTT.

The chain is built from TRBV12-3 or TRBV12-4 and TRBJ1-2; D perhaps matches TRBD1 (5 bases). V was pared by 7 bases and J by 4 bases, with 13 bases between. The CDR3 totals 13 residues. The CDR3 DNA follows: TGTGCCAGCACCACGGGAGGGGCCTATGGCTACACCTTC. Its protein product is CASTTGGAYGYTF.

V and J are TRBV12-3 or TRBV12-4 and TRBJ1-1, with 7 bases lining up with TRBD1. After removal of 1 base from V and 11 bases from J, the junction contained 7 bases not matched to a gene. This CDR3 contains 13 residues. CDR3 region: CASSLGQGRDAFF. CDR3 nucleotide sequence: TGTGCCAGCAGTTTAGGACAGGGAAGGGATGCTTTCTTT.

The chain carries TRBV29-1 and TRBJ2-3; 10 bases fit TRBD2. CDR3 length: 13 amino acids. CDR1 and CDR2 from the germline V gene are SQVTM and ANQGSEA. J lost 4 bases, V lost 7 bases, and 5 bases had no gene match. The CDR3 coding sequence is TGCAGCGAGACTAGCGGGTTGTCAGATACGCAGTATTTT. It codes for CSETSGLSDTQYF.

V and J are TRBV7-2 and TRBJ2-7; 10 bases line up with TRBD2. The junction had 9 bases not matched to a gene; V was cut back by 4 bases and J by 6 bases. Germline-derived CDR1 and CDR2 are SGHTA and FQGNSA. The CDR3 sequence is 15 residues long. CDR3 bases: TGTGCCAGCAGCTCCCAGGCCAGCGGGGGGGGCGAGCAGTACTTC. It codes for CASSSQASGGGEQYF. Combining the CDR3 with reference TRBV7-2 and TRBJ2-7 gives the whole variable domain GAGVSQSPSNKVTEKGKDVELRCDPISGHTALYWYRQSLGQGLEFLIYFQGNSAPDKSGLPSDRFSAERTGGSVSTLTIQRTQQEDSAVYLCASSSQASGGGEQYFGPGTRLTVT.

This clone has more than one count but fewer than ten. V is TRBV12-3 or TRBV12-4 and J is TRBJ1-1; no clear D gene. The CDR3 is made up of 13 amino acids. The V end lost 6 bases, the J end lost 5 bases, and 13 bases lay between the germline ends. The CDR3 sequence is CASSRDYKTEAFF. In DNA form, the CDR3 reads TGTGCCAGCAGCCGGGATTATAAAACTGAAGCTTTCTTT.

The V and J genes are TRBV5-8 and TRBJ2-1, with 12 bases lining up with TRBD2. V dropped 4 bases and J dropped 8; count of bases not matched to a gene: 16. This CDR3 has 18 residues. Germline-derived CDR1 and CDR2 are SGHTS and YDEGEE. CDR3 sequence: CASSQTGETSGRFDEQFF. CDR3 in DNA: TGTGCCAGCAGCCAAACAGGGGAGACTAGCGGGAGATTCGATGAGCAGTTCTTC.

The V call is TRBV6-1, the J call TRBJ2-5; TRBD2 aligns across 7 bases. This CDR3 spans 15 amino acids. Germline V CDR1 and CDR2: MNHNS, SASEGT. The junction had 8 bases not matched to a gene; V was cut back by 2 bases and J by 5 bases. CDR3 sequence reads: CASSERPAGRETQYF. The CDR3 DNA reads TGTGCCAGCAGTGAACGGCCAGCGGGAAGGGAGACCCAGTACTTC.

CDR3 nucleotides: TGTGCCAGCAGGCGGGACAGGCAAGAGACCCAGTACTTC. Its protein product is CASRRDRQETQYF. The chain recombines TRBV2 with TRBJ2-5; 8 bases map to TRBD1. Germline values: CDR1 SNHLY, CDR2 FYNNEI. V shed 6 bases, J shed 2 bases, and the junction held 2 bases outside the gene matches. The CDR3 extends over 13 amino acids.

This clone showed up just a few times. The rearrangement uses TRBV7-2 and TRBJ1-2; TRBD1 matches 8 bases. V shed 5 bases and J 3 bases; nucleotides not matched to a gene: 5. Germline CDR1 reads SGHTA; CDR2 reads FQGNSA. The CDR3 sequence is 14 residues long. CDR3 DNA: TGTGCCAGCAGCCCGCAACAGGGGGACTATGGCTACACCTTC. This codes for CASSPQQGDYGYTF.

The chain uses TRBV6-1 and TRBJ1-4; possible D gene TRBD1, 5 bases. The CDR3 spans 14 residues. Germline V gene data show CDR1 as MNHNS and CDR2 as SASEGT. Trimming removed 2 bases at V and 13 bases at J, with 17 bases between. CDR3 in amino acids: CASSEYSNRQGLFF. The CDR3 DNA is TGTGCCAGCAGTGAATATTCCAACCGCCAGGGACTGTTTTTT.

This chain joins TRBV19 and TRBJ2-1; D perhaps matches TRBD1 (5 bases). The germline CDR1 and CDR2 sequences are LNHDA and SQIVND (reference sequence). Trimming took off 2 bases at V and 8 bases at J, with 16 bases between the two ends. The CDR3 is 15 residues long. CDR3 sequence: CASSIRGGALDEQFF. CDR3 DNA: TGTGCCAGTAGTATAAGGGGTGGGGCTTTGGATGAGCAGTTCTTC.

V is TRBV6-2 or TRBV6-3 and J is TRBJ1-4, with D possibly being TRBD1 (5 bases). V gave up 6 bases and J gave up 7 bases, with 9 bases separating them. The CDR3 is 12 amino acids. CDR1 is MNHEY, CDR2 SVGEGT, per germline. CDR3 sequence: CASSPTAEKLFF. DNA for the CDR3: TGTGCCAGCAGCCCGACAGCTGAAAAACTGTTTTTT.

The V call is TRBV19, the J call TRBJ2-7, with a tentative D call TRBD2 (5 bases). V gave up 0 bases and J gave up 0 bases, with 9 bases separating them. Germline CDR1 LNHDA, CDR2 SQIVND (reference sequence). CDR3 length equals 15 residues. The CDR3 reads CASSIDEGSSYEQYF. CDR3 bases: TGTGCCAGTAGTATAGATGAAGGGAGCTCCTACGAGCAGTACTTC.

The chain carries TRBV5-6 and TRBJ2-7; the D is unclear. Germline V gives CDR1 SGHDT, CDR2 YYEEEE. V gave up 0 bases and J gave up 2 bases, with 12 bases separating them. There are 15 residues in the CDR3. The CDR3 protein is CASSLVAAKAYEQYF. CDR3 sequence (DNA): TGTGCCAGCAGCTTGGTGGCAGCGAAGGCCTACGAGCAGTACTTC.

The chain combines TRBV30 with TRBJ2-7, with 8 bases matching TRBD2. The junction had 4 bases not matched to a gene; V was cut back by 0 bases and J by 9 bases. The CDR3 is 12 residues long. Germline CDR1 reads GTSNPN; CDR2 reads SVGIG (reference sequence). CDR3 sequence: CAWSVGGGAQYF. The CDR3 DNA sequence: TGTGCCTGGAGTGTCGGGGGGGGCGCGCAGTACTTC.

V usage is TRBV12-3 or TRBV12-4 and J usage is TRBJ1-2, with D possibly TRBD1 on 6 matching bases. V shed 1 base and J shed 6 bases, with 6 bases lying between them. The CDR3 totals 12 residues. The CDR3 coding sequence is TGTGCCAGCAGTTTAGGGACAGATGGCTACACCTTC. This sequence encodes CASSLGTDGYTF.

The V call is TRBV7-3, the J call TRBJ2-5, with a possible D match to TRBD2 (6 bases). CDR1 is SGHTA and CDR2 is FQGTGA in the germline V gene. The CDR3 runs to 13 residues. The V gene lost 0 bases and the J gene lost 5 bases, with 7 bases spanning the gap. The chain's CDR3 is CASSLTGGETQYF. In DNA, the CDR3 is TGTGCCAGCAGCTTAACGGGGGGTGAGACCCAGTACTTC. Full variable domain (rest looked up from reference TRBV7-3 and TRBJ2-5): GAGVSQTPSNKVTEKGKYVELRCDPISGHTALYWYRQSLGQGPEFLIYFQGTGAADDSGLPNDRFFAVRPEGSVSTLKIQRTERGDSAVYLCASSLTGGETQYFGPGTRLLVL.

The V call is TRBV29-1, the J call TRBJ1-2, with 8 bases identical to TRBD1. Trimming cost V 3 bases and J 6 bases; bases outside gene matches: 6. This CDR3 has 13 residues. Per germline, CDR1 SQVTM and CDR2 ANQGSEA. CDR3 nucleotides: TGCAGCGTTGAGAGGTCGACAGGGGATGGCTACACCTTC. It codes for CSVERSTGDGYTF.

The chain couples TRBV21-1 to TRBJ1-1. TRBV21-1 is a listed pseudogene. This CDR3 has 15 amino acids. Here the CDR3 reads CASSKGRVQDTEAFF. The CDR3 DNA sequence: TGTGCCAGCAGCAAAGGGCGGGTTCAAGACACTGAAGCTTTCTTT.

This sequence joins TRBV5-4 and TRBJ2-7; 9 bases line up with TRBD1. The ends lost 4 bases at V and 2 bases at J; junction bases unmatched: 7. The CDR3 has 15 amino acids. CDR1 is SGHNT, CDR2 YYREEE, per germline (reference sequence). This chain's CDR3 is CASSGGQGMTYEQYF. CDR3 nucleotide sequence: TGTGCCAGCAGCGGCGGACAGGGGATGACCTACGAGCAGTACTTC. The full variable domain, with the rest looked up from reference TRBV5-4 and TRBJ2-7, is ETGVTQSPTHLIKTRGQQVTLRCSSQSGHNTVSWYQQALGQGPQFIFQYYREEENGRGNFPPRFSGLQFPNYSSELNVNALELDDSALYLCASSGGQGMTYEQYFGPGTRLTVT.

Only a few counts were recorded for this clone. The chain has TRBV6-2 or TRBV6-3 and TRBJ2-3; 14 bases map to TRBD2. Germline CDR1 is MNHEY and CDR2 is SVGEGT. The CDR3 has 18 amino acids. V gave up 4 bases and J gave up 3 bases; unmatched junction bases: 9. CDR3 DNA sequence: TGTGCCAGCAGTTTTCCCCGACTAGCGGGGGGGGGAACAGATACGCAGTATTTT. Translating gives CASSFPRLAGGGTDTQYF.

This clone was found once. This chain links TRBV4-2 with TRBJ2-6; no firm D call. This CDR3 is 22 amino acids long. The germline V and J ends were trimmed by 0 bases and 0 bases, with 24 bases remaining between them. The germline CDR1 and CDR2 sequences are LGHNA and YNFKEQ. This CDR3 is CASSQDSPRVSSLSSGANVLTF. The CDR3 DNA is TGTGCCAGCAGCCAAGATTCCCCTCGGGTTTCTTCCTTGAGCTCTGGGGCCAACGTCCTGACTTTC.

V gene TRBV4-1 combines with J gene TRBJ2-7; 12 nucleotides match TRBD2. The germline gives CDR1 MGHRA, CDR2 YSYEKL. The CDR3 sequence is 17 residues long. Unmatched junction bases numbered 12, after V lost 4 bases and J lost 5 bases. The CDR3 sequence: CASSRPDRLAGENEQYF. CDR3 nucleotides: TGCGCCAGCAGCCGACCAGACCGACTAGCGGGAGAGAACGAGCAGTACTTC.